These T cell receptor beta chains were read from a single sample in a study of T cell repertoires in cytomegalovirus infection. TCRdb analysed the reads with MiXCR anew, one entry per CDR3 protein. The sample lists about 890,000 distinct CDR3 sequences, around 30% occurring once. The antigens for these receptors are not known. The starting material was cultured CD8+ T cells from PBMCs, obtained from culture after CMV antigen stimulation. Receptors were obtained from a human donor in good health (CMV status not recorded). Some clones in this sample may be carry-over from other donors' samples. The CDR3 runs from the conserved cysteine through the conserved F or W. The D gene is left open where the match is weak. Some rows have no size entry. The others give once, few or many, or a class for an expanded clone.

J gene,D gene,V gene,clone size,CDR3 protein,CDR3 DNA
TRBJ1-5,-,TRBV10-2,few,CASSDKGNIYQPQHF,TGCGCCAGCAGTGATAAAGGGAACATCTATCAGCCCCAGCATTTT
TRBJ1-6,-,TRBV6-2/TRBV6-3,few,CASSWDYNSPLHF,TGTGCCAGCAGTTGGGACTATAATTCACCCCTCCACTTT
TRBJ2-2,-,TRBV7-2,few,CASSGEGRNTGELFF,TGTGCCAGCAGCGGGGAAGGGCGGAACACCGGGGAGCTGTTTTTT
TRBJ1-5,-,TRBV27,-,CASSSSGTPYNQPQHF,TGTGCCAGCAGCAGTAGTGGGACGCCTTACAATCAGCCCCAGCATTTT
TRBJ1-2,TRBD1,TRBV7-8,many,CASSEDRGHYTF,TGTGCCAGCAGCGAAGACAGGGGGCACTACACCTTC
TRBJ2-1,TRBD1,TRBV13,-,CASSPGGIGSYNEQFF,TGTGCCAGCAGCCCAGGGGGCATTGGGTCCTACAATGAGCAGTTCTTC
TRBJ2-3,-,TRBV11-3,many,CASSPRLTDTQYF,TGTGCCAGCAGCCCCCGTTTAACAGATACGCAGTATTTT
TRBJ1-1,TRBD1,TRBV4-1,-,CTSSQGPGRGVHEAFF,TGCACCAGCAGCCAAGGGCCCGGCAGGGGGGTTCATGAAGCTTTCTTT
TRBJ2-7,-,TRBV12-3/TRBV12-4,-,CASSLHREGYEQYF,TGTGCCAGCAGCCTCCACAGGGAGGGGTACGAGCAGTACTTC
TRBJ2-3,TRBD2,TRBV2,-,CASPQTSSSGVSTDTQYF,TGTGCCAGCCCCCAAACTTCTTCTAGCGGGGTTAGCACAGATACGCAGTATTTT
TRBJ2-2,TRBD2,TRBV7-4,-,CASSPARGGGEFYTGELFF,TGTGCCAGCAGCCCAGCGCGTGGCGGGGGGGAGTTTTACACCGGGGAGCTGTTTTTT
TRBJ2-3,-,TRBV7-2,many,CASSPGGPFQTDTQYF,TGTGCCAGCAGCCCCGGGGGGCCATTCCAAACAGATACGCAGTATTTT
TRBJ2-5,TRBD1,TRBV7-8,many,CASSFPIARGGDRGLLEETQYF,TGTGCCAGCAGCTTCCCTATTGCCAGGGGGGGGGACAGGGGGCTGTTAGAGGAGACCCAGTACTTC
TRBJ1-2,TRBD1,TRBV7-2,few,CASIATGLNYGYTF,TGTGCCAGCATCGCGACAGGGTTAAACTATGGCTACACCTTC
TRBJ1-2,-,TRBV5-6,-,CASSLMKRPYRGGYTF,TGTGCCAGCAGCTTAATGAAAAGGCCTTACCGGGGTGGCTACACCTTC
TRBJ1-6,TRBD1,TRBV5-6,few,CASSSQYQGAGGSPLHF,TGTGCCAGCAGCTCTCAATACCAGGGGGCTGGAGGTTCACCCCTCCACTTT
TRBJ2-5,-,TRBV6-6,few,CASRDRQAEETQYF,TGTGCCAGCAGAGACCGACAGGCGGAAGAGACCCAGTACTTC
TRBJ1-3,-,TRBV7-4,-,CASSLAAIYF,TGTGCCAGCAGCCTGGCCGCCATATATTTT
TRBJ2-1,TRBD2,TRBV7-8,many,CASSLEASGGNEQFF,TGTGCCAGCAGCTTAGAGGCTAGCGGGGGCAATGAGCAGTTCTTC
TRBJ1-1,-,TRBV7-9,few,CASSATTTTEAFF,TGTGCCAGCAGCGCTACGACGACCACTGAAGCTTTCTTT
TRBJ2-4,-,TRBV28,-,CASTYGTGNIQYF,TGTGCCAGCACCTATGGGACGGGAAACATTCAGTACTTC
TRBJ2-7,-,TRBV5-1,-,CASRGPLDYEQYF,TGCGCCAGCAGGGGTCCCCTAGACTACGAGCAGTACTTC
TRBJ2-1,-,TRBV6-5,-,CASSYSNYGYNEQFF,TGTGCCAGCAGTTACTCGAATTACGGCTACAATGAGCAGTTCTTC
TRBJ2-7,-,TRBV27,-,CASSSGTLGYEQYF,TGTGCCAGCAGTTCCGGCACCTTAGGCTACGAGCAGTACTTC
TRBJ2-1,-,TRBV4-1,few,CASSNRDPNNEQFF,TGCGCCAGCAGCAACCGGGACCCCAACAATGAGCAGTTCTTC
TRBJ2-1,TRBD2,TRBV13,-,CASSLREGSYNEQFF,TGTGCCAGCAGCCTCCGGGAGGGCTCCTACAATGAGCAGTTCTTC
TRBJ1-5,-,TRBV7-2,-,CASSLGDGRQPQHF,TGTGCCAGCAGCTTAGGGGACGGTCGTCAGCCCCAGCATTTT
TRBJ1-2,-,TRBV4-3,few,CASSQARLFYGYTF,TGCGCCAGCAGCCAAGCACGGCTATTCTATGGCTACACCTTC
TRBJ1-5,TRBD1,TRBV2,few,CASTPDRGLGNQPQHF,TGTGCCAGCACCCCAGACAGGGGGCTTGGCAATCAGCCCCAGCATTTT
TRBJ2-5,TRBD1,TRBV6-5,-,CASRNRGSYQETQYF,TGTGCCAGCAGGAACAGGGGCTCGTACCAAGAGACCCAGTACTTC
TRBJ2-7,-,TRBV7-8,-,CASSYVVNSYEQYF,TGTGCCAGCAGCTATGTTGTGAACTCCTACGAGCAGTACTTC
TRBJ2-5,TRBD2,TRBV6-5,few,CASSYSAGGVETQYF,TGTGCCAGCAGTTACTCGGCTGGGGGGGTAGAGACCCAGTACTTC
TRBJ1-2,-,TRBV19,-,CASTPDPSGGYTF,TGTGCCAGTACCCCCGACCCGAGCGGTGGCTACACCTTC
TRBJ2-7,TRBD2,TRBV6-5,few,CASSPGASGGSYEQYF,TGTGCCAGCAGCCCTGGGGCTAGCGGGGGCTCCTACGAGCAGTACTTC
TRBJ2-1,TRBD1,TRBV5-1,once,CASSLQGAVGEQFF,TGCGCCAGCAGCTTACAGGGGGCGGTCGGTGAGCAGTTCTTC
TRBJ1-4,-,TRBV13,-,CASSGGLARGGENEKLFF,TGTGCCAGCAGCGGGGGACTTGCTCGTGGAGGGGAAAATGAAAAACTGTTTTTT
TRBJ1-4,-,TRBV7-2,few,CASSLVATGSNEKLFF,TGTGCCAGCAGCTTAGTAGCAACGGGGTCCAATGAAAAACTGTTTTTT
TRBJ2-1,TRBD2,TRBV7-8,-,CASSVRRGGLYNEQFF,TGTGCCAGCAGCGTAAGACGGGGGGGCCTTTACAATGAGCAGTTCTTC
TRBJ2-2,-,TRBV11-1,-,CASSLEPQGGTGELFF,TGTGCCAGCAGCTTAGAACCACAGGGAGGTACCGGGGAGCTGTTTTTT
TRBJ2-2,-,TRBV6-5,few,CASSYSIHNTGELFF,TGTGCCAGCAGTTACTCTATACACAACACCGGGGAGCTGTTTTTT
TRBJ2-1,TRBD2,TRBV5-5,few,CASSLLGAGVLVNEQFF,TGTGCCAGCAGCTTGTTGGGCGCGGGGGTTTTGGTCAATGAGCAGTTCTTC
TRBJ2-1,-,TRBV7-2,many,CASSSRRGNEQFF,TGTGCCAGCAGCTCCAGGCGGGGAAATGAGCAGTTCTTC